One sample yielded the 7 T cell receptor beta chains listed below, sequenced in a study of TIL therapy for anti-PD-1-resistant metastatic lung cancer. Sequencing used immunoSEQ v3. The data were produced by immunoSEQ multiplex PCR, yet TCRdb's version contains in-frame clones alone and is incomplete. Among about 32,000 clones listed, about 70% were seen once. This sample's time point: pre-treatment sample, taken before nivolumab and TIL therapy. Source: blood, taken at baseline. Receptor source: a woman aged 30 to 85 with non-small cell lung cancer.

Only a few counts were recorded for this clone. The chain employs TRBV6-1 and TRBJ1-4; D possibly corresponds to TRBD1 (5 bases). V was cut by 1 base and J by 2 bases, with 11 bases left in between. The CDR3 is 16 amino acids. Germline CDR1 reads MNHNS; CDR2 reads SASEGT. As DNA, the CDR3 is TGTGCCAGCAGTGAAGGGTGGAGGGGCACTAATGAAAAACTGTTTTTT. It yields the protein CASSEGWRGTNEKLFF.

This sequence joins TRBV11-3 and TRBJ2-1; a possible D gene is TRBD2 (6 bases). Trimming left V 3 bases short and J 7 bases short, with 16 bases between. The CDR3 is 15 residues long. Per germline, CDR1 SGHNT and CDR2 YENEEA. DNA for the CDR3: TGTGCCAGCAGCTTTAAAAGGGGACTGTTGAATGAGCAGTTCTTC. Protein: CASSFKRGLLNEQFF.

The sample holds a few counts of this clone. V gene TRBV19 combines with J gene TRBJ1-2; D is undetermined. Germline values: CDR1 LNHDA, CDR2 SQIVND (reference sequence). The ends were cut back, 6 bases at V and 0 bases at J, with 8 bases in the middle. This CDR3 is 13 amino acids long. The CDR3 coding sequence is TGTGCCAGTAGAGTCGGTGCTAACTATGGCTACACCTTC. This sequence encodes CASRVGANYGYTF.

The chain is built from TRBV7-2 and TRBJ2-1; D is undetermined. Germline V gene data show CDR1 as SGHTA and CDR2 as FQGNSA. V shed 1 base and J shed 6 bases, with 10 bases lying between them. The CDR3 consists of 14 residues. The CDR3 region has the DNA TGTGCCAGCAGCTTAGGTCAGGCTCGCAATGAGCAGTTCTTC. This gives the protein CASSLGQARNEQFF.

This chain connects TRBV5-8 to TRBJ2-5; D not resolved. V was shortened by 0 bases and J by 1 base, with 10 bases between the two germline ends. Germline CDR1 and CDR2: SGHTS and YDEGEE. There are 15 residues in the CDR3. The CDR3 nucleotides are TGTGCCAGCAGCTTGGCATCGAGGACCCAAGAGACCCAGTACTTC. Protein: CASSLASRTQETQYF.

The V call is TRBV6-5, the J call TRBJ2-5; 8 nucleotides match TRBD2. The tail of the sequence fits TRBJ2-7 better, so the J call may be wrong. The CDR3 covers 12 residues. Looked up from germline, CDR1 is MNHEY and CDR2 is SVGAGI. CDR3 sequence (DNA): TGTGCCACCACGGGGGGGGTCTACGAGCAGTACTTC. This encodes CATTGGVYEQYF.

V is TRBV11-2 and J is TRBJ2-3; TRBD1 aligns across 7 bases. With 8 bases clipped from V and 5 bases from J, the junction kept 7 bases outside the gene matches. The CDR3 spans 13 residues. Germline CDR1 is SGHAT and CDR2 is FQNNGV. The CDR3 region has the DNA TGTGCCAGCCGAGGGGGCTGGGAAGATACGCAGTATTTT. This encodes CASRGGWEDTQYF.